The sequence of this T cell receptor beta chain was determined in a study of T cells after yellow fever vaccination. Findings of the study overall: Clones that expanded after primary vaccination mostly reappeared after the booster (roughly 97% CD4, roughly 87% CD8).

Germline lookup yields CDR1 SGHVS and CDR2 FNYEAQ. Trimming left V 3 bases short and J 5 bases short, with 8 bases between. The CDR3 runs 14 residues. This clonotype came up a few times. Its antigen remains unidentified. TCRdb re-called the 5' RACE reads with MiXCR, one entry per CDR3 protein. The sample comprises a few hundred thousand distinct CDR3 sequences, 3% to 4.5% of which are singletons, and 20% to 30% rests with the top ten. The rearrangement links TRBV7-6 to TRBJ1-6, with D uncertain. The clonotype was recovered from a man aged 18-30 years who received the YFV17D yellow fever vaccine. The sequences come from PBMCs, collected 5 days after the yellow fever booster vaccination. CDR3 DNA: TGTGCCAGCAGCTTGGCCAGAAATAATTCACCCCTCCACTTT. Amino acids: CASSLARNNSPLHF.